Presented here are 17 T cell receptor beta chains from one specimen sequenced in a study of T cells in Graves' hyperthyroidism and ophthalmopathy. Researchers amplified the TCR beta CDR3 regions from RNA transcripts. With the HTBI primer set, the TCR CDR3 went through a first round of RT-PCR. TCRdb redid the calling of the multiplex PCR reads with MiXCR, one entry per CDR3 protein. This sample has hundreds of thousands of distinct CDR3 sequences, with about 15% found just once. Sample: blood. These receptors all come from a woman aged 18-29 years with Graves' hyperthyroidism.

This clonotype was found many times. V usage is TRBV6-1 and J usage is TRBJ2-5; D call uncertain. The CDR3 loop spans 13 amino acids. The germline CDR1 and CDR2 sequences are MNHNS and SASEGT. With 4 bases removed from V and 2 bases from J, the gap between germline ends came to 8 bases. The CDR3 here is CASSGHNQETQYF. The CDR3 nucleotides are TGTGCCAGCAGTGGACACAATCAAGAGACCCAGTACTTC.

This chain joins TRBV12-3 or TRBV12-4 and TRBJ2-1, with D possibly matching TRBD1 (5 bases). Trimming removed 7 bases from V and 6 bases from J, with 16 bases in between. The CDR3 loop spans 14 amino acids. The CDR3 spells CASTPGFVGNEQFF. CDR3 nucleotides: TGTGCCAGCACCCCAGGGTTCGTGGGCAATGAGCAGTTCTTC.

This clonotype was observed at least ten times. This rearrangement joins TRBV28 to TRBJ2-5; D not resolved. The ends were cut back, 5 bases at V and 1 base at J, with 17 bases in the middle. The CDR3 runs to 16 residues. The germline gives CDR1 MDHEN, CDR2 SYDVKM. For the CDR3, the DNA is TGTGCCAGCAGTGGGGTCTACGGGTCGATCCAAGAGACCCAGTACTTC. This codes for CASSGVYGSIQETQYF.

This clonotype was observed at least ten times. The CDR3 loop is CASSQDRGLADTQYF. The DNA for the CDR3 is TGTGCCAGCAGCCAAGATCGGGGACTAGCAGATACGCAGTATTTT. This sequence joins TRBV3-1 and TRBJ2-3, with 8 bases that match TRBD2. Losses at the gene ends were 0 bases for V and 4 bases for J; bases not matched to a gene: 3. CDR1 is LGHDT and CDR2 is YNNKEL in the germline V gene (reference sequence). This CDR3 contains 15 residues.

This clonotype came up many times. The chain employs TRBV12-3 or TRBV12-4 and TRBJ2-1; no definite D call. The CDR3 has 16 residues. Trimming removed 2 bases at V and 0 bases at J, with 11 bases between. The CDR3 protein is CASSLWLGFSYNEQFF. In nucleotides, the CDR3 is TGTGCCAGCAGTTTATGGTTGGGTTTCTCCTACAATGAGCAGTTCTTC.

This clonotype was detected only once. This chain uses TRBV9 with TRBJ2-2, with 7 nucleotides matching TRBD1. The CDR3 runs 15 residues. Germline CDR1 and CDR2: SGDLS and YYNGEE. J gave up 6 bases and V 4 bases, and 9 bases lay outside the gene matches. The CDR3 loop reads CASSRRIGGPGELFF. The CDR3 DNA sequence: TGTGCCAGCAGCCGTAGGATAGGGGGCCCCGGGGAGCTGTTTTTT.

Many counts were recorded for this clonotype. The chain has TRBV30 and TRBJ2-1; 7 bases are shared with TRBD2. Germline V lookup: CDR1 GTSNPN, CDR2 SVGIG (reference sequence). The J segment lost 10 bases and the V segment lost 5 bases, leaving 8 bases of the junction unmatched. This CDR3 has 12 amino acids. The CDR3 reads CAWQLAEREQFF. CDR3 in DNA: TGTGCCTGGCAGCTAGCGGAGAGGGAGCAGTTCTTC.

This clonotype was counted ten times or more. This chain uses TRBV29-1 with TRBJ2-1, with 12 positions matching TRBD2. Germline assignment: CDR1 SQVTM and CDR2 ANQGSEA. The CDR3 covers 13 residues. With V trimmed by 2 bases and J by 13 bases, 6 bases remained unmatched. CDR3 region: CSVESASGRVQFF. CDR3 nucleotide sequence: TGCAGCGTTGAATCGGCTAGCGGGAGGGTCCAGTTCTTC.

This clonotype was observed a handful of times. The chain is built from TRBV11-3 and TRBJ1-2; D is unresolved. CDR1 is SGHNT, CDR2 YENEEA, per germline. The CDR3 has 15 residues. Trimming took 5 bases from V and 4 from J, leaving 17 bases between them. Here the CDR3 DNA reads TGTGCCAGCAGCCGCGGATCTTCGGACCTCTATGGCTACACCTTC. Protein product: CASSRGSSDLYGYTF.

This clonotype occurred a few times. The V gene is TRBV28, the J gene TRBJ2-3; 11 nucleotides agree with TRBD2. This CDR3 comprises 16 residues. Germline V gene sequence: CDR1 MDHEN, CDR2 SYDVKM. Trimming cost V 6 bases and J 8 bases; bases outside gene matches: 13. In DNA form, the CDR3 reads TGTGCCAGCAGCCTACTAGCGGGAGATCTACCGGCTACGCAGTATTTT. Its translation is CASSLLAGDLPATQYF.

The rearrangement links TRBV7-9 to TRBJ1-6; unclear D gene. V was pared by 8 bases and J by 9 bases, with 20 bases between. This CDR3 is 15 amino acids long. The germline CDR1 and CDR2 sequences are SEHNR and FQNEAQ (reference sequence). In nucleotides, the CDR3 is TGTGCCAGCGCTCCGCCCGAGGGTTGGGGTTCACCCCTCCACTTT. This gives the protein CASAPPEGWGSPLHF.

This clonotype was detected ten times or more. The rearrangement uses TRBV5-5 and TRBJ2-1; 9 bases are shared with TRBD1. The CDR3 spans 15 residues. V shed 3 bases and J 6 bases; nucleotides not matched to a gene: 7. Germline loops: CDR1 SGHKS, CDR2 YYEKEE (reference sequence). The CDR3 DNA follows: TGTGCCAGCAGCTCTCCGGGACAGGGTCCCAATGAGCAGTTCTTC. Translating gives CASSSPGQGPNEQFF.

Many counts were recorded for this clonotype. The chain couples TRBV7-6 to TRBJ2-5, with 9 bases aligning to TRBD2. V shed 5 bases and J 3 bases; nucleotides not matched to a gene: 7. The CDR3 is 15 residues long. Germline V lookup: CDR1 SGHVS, CDR2 FNYEAQ. The CDR3 DNA is TGTGCCAGCAGCCCCCCGAGACTAGCGGAAGAGACCCAGTACTTC. It codes for CASSPPRLAEETQYF. Supplemented by reference TRBV7-6 and TRBJ2-5, the full variable domain reads GAGVSQSPRYKVTKRGQDVALRCDPISGHVSLYWYRQALGQGPEFLTYFNYEAQQDKSGLPNDRFSAERPEGSISTLTIQRTEQRDSAMYRCASSPPRLAEETQYFGPGTRLLVL.

Ten or more counts support this clonotype. The chain has TRBV28 and TRBJ2-1; tentative D call: TRBD1 (5 bases). The CDR3 is 15 amino acids. Germline V gene lookup returns CDR1 MDHEN and CDR2 SYDVKM. Trimming took off 4 bases at V and 5 bases at J, with 15 bases between the two ends. The CDR3 nucleotides are TGTGCCAGCAGTTCTCCGACAGTTTCGAACAATGAGCAGTTCTTC. Translation gives CASSSPTVSNNEQFF.

This clonotype has a handful of counts. The gene calls are TRBV29-1 and TRBJ2-5; D is perhaps TRBD1 (5 bases). The V gene's germline CDR1 is SQVTM and CDR2 ANQGSEA. V lost 1 base and J 4 bases, leaving 10 bases between the germline ends. The CDR3 sequence is 13 residues long. The CDR3 region is CSVEGSQGETQYF. The CDR3 DNA reads TGCAGCGTTGAAGGAAGTCAGGGAGAGACCCAGTACTTC.

This clonotype was observed at least ten times. The chain links TRBV5-1 to TRBJ2-7; 11 bases match TRBD2. From germline, CDR1 is SGHRS and CDR2 YFSETQ. With V trimmed by 2 bases and J by 3 bases, 13 bases remained unmatched. This CDR3 has 18 amino acids. DNA of the CDR3: TGCGCCAGCAGCTTAACATCCGGGACTAGCGGTGGGAACTACGAGCAGTACTTC. The encoded protein is CASSLTSGTSGGNYEQYF.

There are many counts of this clonotype. This chain joins TRBV20-1 and TRBJ2-1; D may be TRBD2 (7 bases). Germline loops: CDR1 DFQATT, CDR2 SNEGSKA (reference sequence). The germline V and J ends were trimmed by 1 base and 4 bases, with 23 bases remaining between them. The CDR3 is 18 amino acids. The CDR3 spells CSARVQGGGGSWYNEQFF. CDR3 coding DNA: TGCAGTGCTAGAGTCCAGGGCGGGGGCGGGAGCTGGTACAATGAGCAGTTCTTC.